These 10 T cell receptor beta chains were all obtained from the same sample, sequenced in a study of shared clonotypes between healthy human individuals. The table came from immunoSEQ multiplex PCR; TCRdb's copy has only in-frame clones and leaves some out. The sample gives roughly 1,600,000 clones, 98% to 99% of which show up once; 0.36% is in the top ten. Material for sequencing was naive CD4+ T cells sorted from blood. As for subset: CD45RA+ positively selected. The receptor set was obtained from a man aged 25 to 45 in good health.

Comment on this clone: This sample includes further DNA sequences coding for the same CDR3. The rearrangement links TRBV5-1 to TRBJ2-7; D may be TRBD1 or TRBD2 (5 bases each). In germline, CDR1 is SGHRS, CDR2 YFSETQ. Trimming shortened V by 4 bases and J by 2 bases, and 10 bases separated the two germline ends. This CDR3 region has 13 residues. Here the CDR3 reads CASSVGTAYEQYF. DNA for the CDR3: TGCGCCAGCAGCGTAGGGACGGCCTACGAGCAGTACTTC.

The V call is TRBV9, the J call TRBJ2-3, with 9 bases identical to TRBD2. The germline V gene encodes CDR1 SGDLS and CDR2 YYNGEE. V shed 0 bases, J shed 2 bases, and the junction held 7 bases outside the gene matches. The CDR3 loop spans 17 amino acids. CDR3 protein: CASSVGASGKTTDTQYF. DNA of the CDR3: TGTGCCAGCAGCGTAGGAGCTAGCGGGAAGACCACAGATACGCAGTATTTT.

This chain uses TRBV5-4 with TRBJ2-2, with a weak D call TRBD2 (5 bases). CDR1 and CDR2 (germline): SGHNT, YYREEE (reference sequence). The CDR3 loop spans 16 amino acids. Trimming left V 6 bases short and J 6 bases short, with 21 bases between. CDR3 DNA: TGTGCCAGCAAAACCGGTGGAGGTTCGACGGCCGGGGAGCTGTTTTTT. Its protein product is CASKTGGGSTAGELFF.

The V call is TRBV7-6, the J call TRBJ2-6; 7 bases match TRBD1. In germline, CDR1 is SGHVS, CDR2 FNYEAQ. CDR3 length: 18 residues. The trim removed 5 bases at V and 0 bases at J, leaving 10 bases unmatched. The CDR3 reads CASSPLPGGNSGANVLTF. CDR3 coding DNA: TGTGCCAGCAGCCCCTTACCAGGGGGAAACTCTGGGGCCAACGTCCTGACTTTC. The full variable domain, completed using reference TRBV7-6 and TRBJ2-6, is GAGVSQSPRYKVTKRGQDVALRCDPISGHVSLYWYRQALGQGPEFLTYFNYEAQQDKSGLPNDRFSAERPEGSISTLTIQRTEQRDSAMYRCASSPLPGGNSGANVLTFGAGSRLTVL.

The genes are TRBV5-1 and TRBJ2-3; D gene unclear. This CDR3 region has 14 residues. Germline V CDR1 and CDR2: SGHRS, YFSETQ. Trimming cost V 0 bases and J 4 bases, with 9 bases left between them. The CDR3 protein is CASSLGPVPDTQYF. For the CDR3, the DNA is TGCGCCAGCAGCTTGGGTCCAGTTCCAGATACGCAGTATTTT.

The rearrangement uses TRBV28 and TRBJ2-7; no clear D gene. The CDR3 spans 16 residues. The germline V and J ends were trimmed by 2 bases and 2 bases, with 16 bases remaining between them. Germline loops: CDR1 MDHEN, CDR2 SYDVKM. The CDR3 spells CASSLRTSILPYEQYF. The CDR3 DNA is TGTGCCAGCAGTTTAAGGACCTCCATCCTTCCCTACGAGCAGTACTTC.

The CDR3 bases are TGTGCCAGCAGCCCTGGGGCGGGAGGGGAAGAGACGCAGTATTTT. It encodes CASSPGAGGEETQYF. V usage is TRBV9 and J usage is TRBJ2-3, with TRBD2 matching 9 bases. The CDR3 is 15 amino acids. Germline V gene data show CDR1 as SGDLS and CDR2 as YYNGEE. The junction had 12 bases not matched to a gene; V was cut back by 4 bases and J by 9 bases.

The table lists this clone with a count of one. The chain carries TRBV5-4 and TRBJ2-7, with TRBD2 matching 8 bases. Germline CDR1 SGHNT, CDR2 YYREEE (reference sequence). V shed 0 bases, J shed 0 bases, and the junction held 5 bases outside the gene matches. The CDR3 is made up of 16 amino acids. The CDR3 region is CASSLGRAGGSYEQYF. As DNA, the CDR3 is TGTGCCAGCAGCTTGGGGCGGGCGGGAGGCTCCTACGAGCAGTACTTC. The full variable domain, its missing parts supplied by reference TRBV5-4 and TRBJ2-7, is ETGVTQSPTHLIKTRGQQVTLRCSSQSGHNTVSWYQQALGQGPQFIFQYYREEENGRGNFPPRFSGLQFPNYSSELNVNALELDDSALYLCASSLGRAGGSYEQYFGPGTRLTVT.

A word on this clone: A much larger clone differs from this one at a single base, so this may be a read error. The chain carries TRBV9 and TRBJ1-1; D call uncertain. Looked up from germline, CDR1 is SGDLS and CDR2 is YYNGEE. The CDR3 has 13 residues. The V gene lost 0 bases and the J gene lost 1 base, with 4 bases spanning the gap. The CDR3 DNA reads TGTGCCAGCAGCGTAGGGGAGAACACTGAAGCTTTCTTT. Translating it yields CASSVGENTEAFF.

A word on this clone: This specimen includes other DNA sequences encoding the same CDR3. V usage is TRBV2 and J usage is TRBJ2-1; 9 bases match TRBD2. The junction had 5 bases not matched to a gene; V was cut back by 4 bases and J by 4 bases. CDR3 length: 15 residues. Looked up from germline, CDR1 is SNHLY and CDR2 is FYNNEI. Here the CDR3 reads CASSAETSGYNEQFF. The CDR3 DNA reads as TGTGCCAGCAGTGCTGAGACTAGCGGTTACAATGAGCAGTTCTTC.